A single sample is the source of the 5 T cell receptor beta chains below, sequenced in a study of cytotoxic CD8 clonotypes in ibrutinib-treated CLL. Libraries were prepared by immunoSEQ multiplex PCR; TCRdb keeps only in-frame clonotypes and omits some of them. The profile shows some 300,000 clones, approximately 80% of them singletons. This specimen consisted of PBMCs, obtained before ibrutinib treatment. The source is a human donor with chronic lymphocytic leukemia.

The chain is built from TRBV2 and TRBJ1-1, with D maybe TRBD1 (5 bases). Per the germline V gene, CDR1 is SNHLY and CDR2 is FYNNEI. The germline V and J ends were trimmed by 7 bases and 6 bases, with 12 bases remaining between them. The CDR3 is made up of 12 amino acids. CDR3 DNA: TGTGCCAGCAACCGAGACAGTTCTGAAGCTTTCTTT. Translating it yields CASNRDSSEAFF.

The chain recombines TRBV4-1 with TRBJ2-2; D perhaps matches TRBD2 (6 bases). Trimming stripped 1 base from V and 1 base from J, with 13 bases between. From germline, CDR1 is MGHRA and CDR2 YSYEKL. The CDR3 runs 17 residues. The chain's CDR3 is CASSQVPAGMNTGELFF. DNA for the CDR3: TGCGCCAGCAGCCAAGTTCCGGCGGGGATGAACACCGGGGAGCTGTTTTTT.

The rearrangement links TRBV18 to TRBJ1-5; D uncertain. The CDR3 consists of 13 residues. From germline, CDR1 is KGHSH and CDR2 LQKENI. V lost 2 bases, J lost 5 bases, and 7 bases lay in between. In nucleotides, the CDR3 is TGTGCCAGCTCACCAGGCCCCGATCAGCCCCAGCATTTT. Its protein is CASSPGPDQPQHF.

The chain uses TRBV27 and TRBJ2-3; maybe TRBD1 (7 bases). Looked up from germline, CDR1 is MNHEY and CDR2 is SMNVEV (reference sequence). Trimming shortened V by 7 bases and J by 2 bases, and 13 bases separated the two germline ends. The CDR3 spans 14 residues. The CDR3 bases are TGTGCCAGCAACCCAGGGGGGATCACAGATACGCAGTATTTT. It is translated as CASNPGGITDTQYF.

The chain links TRBV29-1 to TRBJ1-1, with D possibly TRBD1 on 5 matching bases. The CDR3 runs to 13 residues. The germline V and J ends were trimmed by 2 bases and 2 bases, with 9 bases remaining between them. CDR1 is SQVTM, CDR2 ANQGSEA, per germline. The CDR3 DNA reads as TGCAGCGTTGAATGGCAGGGAAACACTGAAGCTTTCTTT. This sequence encodes CSVEWQGNTEAFF.